This is a list of T cell receptor beta chains from one sample in a study of OX40 agonist ivuxolimab in advanced cancers. Profiled with immunoSEQ multiplex PCR; TCRdb holds only in-frame clones, not every one. The sample carries about 120,000 clones, around 87% recorded once. The sample was CD4+ or CD8+ T cells sorted from blood, taken in a trial of the OX40 agonist ivuxolimab. All receptors derive from an adult with an advanced solid tumor such as melanoma, head and neck, liver or kidney cancer. CDR3s include the opening cysteine and the closing phenylalanine or tryptophan. A D gene is named only where the DNA matches it firmly. Not all rows give a size; the values are once, few, many and, for expanded clones, a class.

J,size,V,D,DNA,CDR3
TRBJ2-4,NA,TRBV6-1,NA,TGTGCCAGCAGTGAAGGAGCGGGCGGGCTAGCCAAAAACATTCAGTACTTC,CASSEGAGGLAKNIQYF
TRBJ2-1,NA,TRBV5-6,NA,TGTGCCAGCAGCTTTGTACTAACCGTGCCCAATGAGCAGTTCTTC,CASSFVLTVPNEQFF
TRBJ2-3,NA,TRBV25-1,NA,TGTGCCACCTCGACTATAAACACAGATACGCAGTATTTT,CATSTINTDTQYF
TRBJ1-1,NA,TRBV2,NA,TGTGCCAGCGGTTCGTCCTATAACACTGAAGCTTTCTTT,CASGSSYNTEAFF
TRBJ2-7,NA,TRBV7-2,NA,TGTGCCAGCAGCTTAGGTACAGCAGCCTACGAGCAGTACTTC,CASSLGTAAYEQYF
TRBJ1-5,NA,TRBV28,NA,TGTGCCAGCAGCGAACATCAGCCCCAGCATTTT,CASSEHQPQHF
TRBJ2-1,once,TRBV4-3,NA,TGCGCCAGCAGCCAAACAGGCTTTTACAATGAGCAGTTCTTC,CASSQTGFYNEQFF
TRBJ2-1,NA,TRBV23-1,NA,TGCGCCAGCAGTCAATTGGAGGAGCAGGAGCAGTTCTTC,CASSQLEEQEQFF
TRBJ1-6,once,TRBV9,NA,TGTGCCAGCAGCGTAAAGGAGGGTGTCGGTGTCTCACCCCTCCACTTT,CASSVKEGVGVSPLHF
TRBJ2-7,NA,TRBV6-5,NA,TGTGCCAGCAGCAGCTGGACAGATCTCTACGAGCAGTACTTC,CASSSWTDLYEQYF
TRBJ1-4,NA,TRBV2,NA,TGTGCCAGCAGCCGGGGAGCAACTAATGAAAAACTGTTTTTT,CASSRGATNEKLFF
TRBJ1-6,NA,TRBV7-2,TRBD1,TGTGCCAGCAGCTCTGCGGGACAGGGAGCATCACCCCTCCACTTT,CASSSAGQGASPLHF
TRBJ2-7,NA,TRBV30,TRBD2,TGTGCCTGGATGGGTGGAGCGGGGGGTTCGGGGGAGCAGTACTTC,CAWMGGAGGSGEQYF
TRBJ1-2,few,TRBV10-3,NA,TGTGCCATCAGTGAGCGTGGCTACACCTTC,CAISERGYTF
TRBJ2-7,NA,TRBV6-5,TRBD2,TGTGCCAGCACCCCACCGGGGGGCTCCTACGAGCAGTACTTC,CASTPPGGSYEQYF
TRBJ1-6,once,TRBV6-6,NA,TGTGCCAGCACCAGGGACGGTAGCTCCTATAATTCACCCCTCCACTTT,CASTRDGSSYNSPLHF
TRBJ2-2,NA,TRBV7-2,NA,TGTGCCAGCAGCTTAGGGCTGGGTGGCCTAACGAACACCGGGGAGCTGTTTTTT,CASSLGLGGLTNTGELFF
TRBJ2-1,NA,TRBV7-6,NA,TGTGCCAGCAGCTTAGGGCAGGGAAGCTCCTACAATGAGCAGTTCTTC,CASSLGQGSSYNEQFF
TRBJ2-5,NA,TRBV5-6,NA,TGTGCCAGCAGCTTCCATGTAGATCGGGGGGAGACCCAGTACTTC,CASSFHVDRGETQYF
TRBJ2-7,NA,TRBV6-5,NA,TGTGCCAGCAGTTACTCGACGCAGGGAACCTACGAGCAGTACTTC,CASSYSTQGTYEQYF
TRBJ2-5,NA,TRBV9,NA,TGTGCCAGCAGCGTAGGTGAGGGTTGGCAAGAGACCCAGTACTTC,CASSVGEGWQETQYF
TRBJ2-5,NA,TRBV27,TRBD1,TGTGCCAGCAGTTTATCGGGACAGCCACTTTCGGAGACCCAGTACTTC,CASSLSGQPLSETQYF
TRBJ2-3,NA,TRBV7-3,NA,TGTGCCAGCAGCTTAGAGCCGGGGGCAGCAGATACGCAGTATTTT,CASSLEPGAADTQYF
TRBJ2-7,NA,TRBV7-2,NA,TGTGCCAGCAGCTTAAATTCCCGTGTAGCCTCCTACGAGCAGTACTTC,CASSLNSRVASYEQYF
TRBJ1-3,NA,TRBV25-1,NA,TGTGCCAGCGACCTCAGGGTCTCTGGAAACACCATATATTTT,CASDLRVSGNTIYF
TRBJ1-2,NA,TRBV19,NA,TGTGCCAGTAACGGGGACGTCATTAGCTATGGCTACACCTTC,CASNGDVISYGYTF
TRBJ2-3,NA,TRBV4-3,TRBD2,TGCGCCACCCCGAGGGGAGGGCCGGAGGTTTGCACAGATACGCAGTATTTT,CATPRGGPEVCTDTQYF
TRBJ2-5,NA,TRBV19,TRBD2,TGTGCCAGTAGTGCCCGGACTAGCGGGGGCGAGACCCAGTACTTC,CASSARTSGGETQYF
TRBJ2-5,NA,TRBV7-6,NA,TGTGCCAGCAGCTCCCTGGGGGAGACCCAGTACTTC,CASSSLGETQYF
TRBJ2-1,NA,TRBV5-1,TRBD2,TGCGCCAGCAGTAAGACTAGCGGGGGACTAAATGAGCAGTTCTTC,CASSKTSGGLNEQFF
TRBJ2-3,NA,TRBV7-6,NA,TGTGCCAGCAGCCCTGGGGGAAGCACAGATACGCAGTATTTT,CASSPGGSTDTQYF
TRBJ1-3,NA,TRBV7-6,NA,TGTGCCAGCAGCCCCCTCGCCCGGGGAAACACCATATATTTT,CASSPLARGNTIYF
TRBJ2-3,NA,TRBV5-6,NA,TGTGCCAGCAGGGTTACAGATACGCAGTATTTT,CASRVTDTQYF
TRBJ1-4,NA,TRBV29-1,NA,TGCAGCGCCCGGAGCCCTAATGAAAAACTGTTTTTT,CSARSPNEKLFF
TRBJ1-5,NA,TRBV2,TRBD1,TGTGCCAGCCGGGACAGGGGACTCAATCAGCCCCAGCATTTT,CASRDRGLNQPQHF
TRBJ2-7,NA,TRBV5-1,TRBD1,TGCGCCAGCAGCTCTGGACAGGGAAACTACGAGCAGTACTTC,CASSSGQGNYEQYF
TRBJ1-1,NA,TRBV30,NA,TGTGCCTGGAGCGGACTGCCCACTGAAGCTTTCTTT,CAWSGLPTEAFF
TRBJ2-1,NA,TRBV5-1,TRBD1,TGCGCCAGCAGCGAGGGCAGGGGGCTTGGGAATGAGCAGTTCTTC,CASSEGRGLGNEQFF
TRBJ1-5,NA,TRBV18,NA,TGTGCCAGCTCACCACCGTCAGGGGCGGTCAATCAGCCCCAGCATTTT,CASSPPSGAVNQPQHF
TRBJ1-5,NA,TRBV19,TRBD1,TGTGCCAGTAGTATAGACCCCGGGACAGGGGGCAATCAGCCCCAGCATTTT,CASSIDPGTGGNQPQHF
TRBJ2-7,NA,TRBV18,NA,TGTGCCAGCTCACCTTCGGACGAGCAGTACTTC,CASSPSDEQYF
TRBJ1-5,NA,TRBV4-2,NA,TGTGCCAGCAGCCAGACGGGGAGGGAGCTTCAGCCCCAGCATTTT,CASSQTGRELQPQHF
TRBJ1-1,NA,TRBV7-2,NA,TGTGCCAGCAGCTTAGGATGGCAGTCCACTGAAGCTTTCTTT,CASSLGWQSTEAFF
TRBJ2-5,NA,TRBV7-6,TRBD2,TGTGCCAGCAGCTTACTTGGGCTCGGGGGGGCATCCCAGACCCAGTACTTC,CASSLLGLGGASQTQYF
TRBJ1-2,NA,TRBV28,TRBD1,TGTGCCAGCAGAGTACCGGGACAGGGGTTCTATGGCTACACCTTC,CASRVPGQGFYGYTF
TRBJ1-1,NA,TRBV5-1,NA,TGCGCCAGCAGCCCAACAGGTCTGGACACTGAAGCTTTCTTT,CASSPTGLDTEAFF
TRBJ2-7,NA,TRBV27,NA,TGTGCCAGCAGTTCCGCGCCCAGCGGGCTAAGCTACGAGCAGTACTTC,CASSSAPSGLSYEQYF
TRBJ1-4,NA,TRBV27,TRBD1,TGTGCCAGCAGTCGCTGGACAGGGGGCGCCAGAGGGGAAAAACTGTTTTTT,CASSRWTGGARGEKLFF
TRBJ1-1,NA,TRBV28,TRBD1,TGTGCCAGCAGCCCCTATAACACAGGGGGCGAAGCTTTCTTT,CASSPYNTGGEAFF
TRBJ1-4,NA,TRBV5-3,NA,TGTGCCAGAAGCTCAACCAGGGAGGGTTATGAAAAACTGTTTTTT,CARSSTREGYEKLFF
TRBJ2-1,once,TRBV9,TRBD2,TGTGCCAGCAGCCCGCGGACTAGCGGGGCGAAGGAGCAGTTCTTC,CASSPRTSGAKEQFF
TRBJ2-2,NA,TRBV7-9,TRBD1,TGTGCCAGCAGCTTCAGACAGGGCGGGACCGGGGAGCTGTTTTTT,CASSFRQGGTGELFF
TRBJ1-1,NA,TRBV6-5,NA,TGTGCCACCAACCGAGGGGAGGGGGGGAACACTGAAGCTTTCTTT,CATNRGEGGNTEAFF
TRBJ2-5,NA,TRBV28,NA,TGTGCCACCCTCGGGGGCTGGGAGACCCAGTACTTC,CATLGGWETQYF